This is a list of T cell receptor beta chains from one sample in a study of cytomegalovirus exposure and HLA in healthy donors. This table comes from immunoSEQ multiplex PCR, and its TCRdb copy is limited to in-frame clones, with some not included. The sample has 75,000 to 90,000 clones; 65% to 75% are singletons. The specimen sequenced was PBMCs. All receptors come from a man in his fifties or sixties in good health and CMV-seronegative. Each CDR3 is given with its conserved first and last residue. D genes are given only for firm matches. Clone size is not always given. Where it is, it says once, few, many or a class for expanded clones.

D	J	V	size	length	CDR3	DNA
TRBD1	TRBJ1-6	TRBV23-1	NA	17	CASSQSGQLKTNSPLHF	TGCGCCAGCAGTCAATCGGGACAGCTCAAGACGAATTCACCCCTCCACTTT
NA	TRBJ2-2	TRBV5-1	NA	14	CASGRGQHTGELFF	TGCGCCAGCGGTCGCGGACAGCACACCGGGGAGCTGTTTTTT
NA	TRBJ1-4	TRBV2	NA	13	CACKGGVQEKLFF	TGTGCCTGCAAAGGGGGGGTTCAAGAAAAACTGTTTTTT
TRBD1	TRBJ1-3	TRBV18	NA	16	CASSPLTGVTGNTIYF	TGTGCCAGCTCACCCCTGACAGGGGTAACTGGAAACACCATATATTTT
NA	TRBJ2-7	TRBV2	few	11	CASTIGGEQYF	TGTGCCAGCACCATCGGGGGCGAGCAGTACTTC
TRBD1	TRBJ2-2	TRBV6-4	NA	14	CASGTGGDTGELFF	TGTGCCAGCGGGACAGGGGGTGACACCGGGGAGCTGTTTTTT
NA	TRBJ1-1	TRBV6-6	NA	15	CASSKDTDMNTEAFF	TGTGCCAGCAGTAAGGACACCGACATGAACACTGAAGCTTTCTTT
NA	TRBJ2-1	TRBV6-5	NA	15	CASSLGVGPNNEQFF	TGTGCCAGCAGTTTAGGCGTGGGCCCCAACAATGAGCAGTTCTTC
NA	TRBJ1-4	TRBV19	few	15	CASSIGSRGGEKLFF	TGTGCCAGTAGTATCGGCTCCAGGGGCGGTGAAAAACTGTTTTTT
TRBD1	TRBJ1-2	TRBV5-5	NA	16	CASSLGRDRSNYGYTF	TGTGCCAGCAGCTTGGGGCGGGACAGAAGTAACTATGGCTACACCTTC
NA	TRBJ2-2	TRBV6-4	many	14	CASSDSEDTGELFF	TGTGCCAGCAGTGACTCCGAGGACACCGGGGAGCTGTTTTTT
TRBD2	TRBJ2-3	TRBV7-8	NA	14	CASGFAGGADTQYF	TGTGCCAGCGGTTTCGCGGGGGGCGCAGATACGCAGTATTTT
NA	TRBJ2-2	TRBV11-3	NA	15	CASSFQGSNTGELFF	TGTGCCAGCAGCTTTCAGGGGTCGAACACCGGGGAGCTGTTTTTT
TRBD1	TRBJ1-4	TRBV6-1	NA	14	CASSPGGGYEKLFF	TGTGCCAGCAGCCCAGGGGGCGGCTATGAAAAACTGTTTTTT
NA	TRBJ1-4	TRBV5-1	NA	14	CASSSGEGHEKLFF	TGCGCCAGCAGCTCAGGGGAGGGGCATGAAAAACTGTTTTTT
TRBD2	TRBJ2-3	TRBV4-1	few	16	CASSQEGDYSTDTQYF	TGCGCCAGCAGCCAAGAGGGGGACTACTCCACAGATACGCAGTATTTT
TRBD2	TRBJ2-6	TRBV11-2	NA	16	CASSFSGGFGANVLTF	TGTGCCAGCAGCTTTAGCGGGGGGTTTGGGGCCAACGTCCTGACTTTC
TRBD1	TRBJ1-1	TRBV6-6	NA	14	CASRVGTGNTEAFF	TGTGCCAGCAGGGTCGGGACAGGGAACACTGAAGCTTTCTTT
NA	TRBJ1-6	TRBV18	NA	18	CASSPLGNRMLDNSPLHF	TGTGCCAGCTCACCCCTCGGGAATCGGATGCTTGATAATTCACCCCTCCACTTT
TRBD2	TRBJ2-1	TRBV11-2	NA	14	CASSVSGAFKEQFF	TGTGCCAGCAGCGTTAGCGGGGCCTTTAAGGAGCAGTTCTTC
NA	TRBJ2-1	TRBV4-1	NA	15	CASSQAENSYNEQFF	TGCGCCAGCAGCCAAGCGGAGAACTCCTACAATGAGCAGTTCTTC
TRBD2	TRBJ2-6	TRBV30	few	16	CAWSGTSESGANVLTF	TGTGCCTGGAGTGGGACTAGCGAGTCTGGGGCCAACGTCCTGACTTTC
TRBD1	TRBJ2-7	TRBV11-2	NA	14	CASSLMDRGYEQYF	TGTGCCAGCAGCTTAATGGACAGGGGCTACGAGCAGTACTTC
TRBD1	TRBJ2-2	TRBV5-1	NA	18	CASSPITGTGRSTGELFF	TGCGCCAGCAGCCCAATCACCGGGACAGGGCGTAGCACCGGGGAGCTGTTTTTT
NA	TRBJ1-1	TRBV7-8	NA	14	CASSPRQLNTEAFF	TGTGCCAGCAGCCCAAGACAGCTGAACACTGAAGCTTTCTTT
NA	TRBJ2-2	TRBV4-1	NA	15	CASSQPLRGTGELFF	TGCGCCAGCAGCCAACCCCTGAGAGGAACCGGGGAGCTGTTTTTT
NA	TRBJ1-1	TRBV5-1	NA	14	CASSLQGSNTEAFF	TGCGCCAGCAGCTTGCAGGGCTCGAACACTGAAGCTTTCTTT
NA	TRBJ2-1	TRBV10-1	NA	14	CASSDAARSPGQFF	TGCGCCAGCAGTGATGCGGCCCGGAGTCCGGGGCAGTTCTTC
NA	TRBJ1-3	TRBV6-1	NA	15	CASSETRVSGNTIYF	TGTGCCAGCAGCGAAACCCGGGTCTCTGGAAACACCATATATTTT
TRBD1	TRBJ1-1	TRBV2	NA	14	CASRETGGNTEAFF	TGTGCCAGCAGGGAGACAGGGGGGAACACTGAAGCTTTCTTT
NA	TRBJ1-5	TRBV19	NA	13	CASYPGLNQPQHF	TGTGCCAGCTACCCTGGACTCAATCAGCCCCAGCATTTT
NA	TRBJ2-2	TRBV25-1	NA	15	CASSEWAGNTGELFF	TGTGCCAGCAGTGAATGGGCAGGCAACACCGGGGAGCTGTTTTTT
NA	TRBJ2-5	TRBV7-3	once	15	CASSATTSAGETQYF	TGTGCCAGCAGCGCAACGACATCCGCAGGGGAGACCCAGTACTTC
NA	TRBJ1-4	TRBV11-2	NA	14	CASSSPDSNEKLFF	TGTGCCAGCAGCTCCCCCGACAGTAATGAAAAACTGTTTTTT
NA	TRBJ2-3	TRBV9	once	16	CASSVGIGGSTDTQYF	TGTGCCAGCAGCGTAGGAATCGGGGGATCCACAGATACGCAGTATTTT
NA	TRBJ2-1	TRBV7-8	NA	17	CASSPRGLGLSYNEQFF	TGTGCCAGCAGCCCGAGGGGACTGGGCCTTTCCTACAATGAGCAGTTCTTC
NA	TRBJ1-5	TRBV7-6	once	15	CASSLGTGIFQPQHF	TGTGCCAGCAGCTTAGGTACAGGGATTTTTCAGCCCCAGCATTTT
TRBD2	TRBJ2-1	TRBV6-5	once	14	CASSELARVNEQFF	TGTGCCAGCAGTGAACTAGCGCGGGTGAATGAGCAGTTCTTC
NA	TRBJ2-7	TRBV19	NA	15	CASSIALWTAYEQYF	TGTGCCAGTAGTATTGCCTTATGGACAGCTTACGAGCAGTACTTC
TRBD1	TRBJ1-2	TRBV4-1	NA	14	CASSQATGRYGYTF	TGCGCCAGCAGCCAAGCGACAGGGCGGTATGGCTACACCTTC
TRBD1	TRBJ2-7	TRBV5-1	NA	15	CASSPGTGLSYEQYF	TGCGCCAGCAGCCCCGGGACAGGGCTATCCTACGAGCAGTACTTC
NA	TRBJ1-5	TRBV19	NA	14	CASSITGGNQPQHF	TGTGCCAGTAGTATAACCGGGGGCAATCAGCCCCAGCATTTT
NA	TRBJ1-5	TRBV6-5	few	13	CASSYRENQPQHF	TGTGCCAGCAGTTACAGAGAAAATCAGCCCCAGCATTTT
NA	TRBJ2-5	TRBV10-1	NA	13	CASEARGGETQYF	TGCGCCAGCGAGGCCCGAGGAGGCGAGACCCAGTACTTC
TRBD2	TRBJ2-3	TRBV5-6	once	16	CASSLVAGLASDTQYF	TGTGCCAGCAGCTTGGTGGCCGGACTAGCATCAGATACGCAGTATTTT
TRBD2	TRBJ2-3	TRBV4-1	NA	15	CASSPGGAGVNTQYF	TGCGCCAGCAGCCCCGGGGGTGCGGGGGTAAATACGCAGTATTTT
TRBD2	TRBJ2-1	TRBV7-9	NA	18	CASSASGGPLISYNEQFF	TGTGCCAGCAGCGCCAGCGGGGGGCCCCTCATCTCCTACAATGAGCAGTTCTTC
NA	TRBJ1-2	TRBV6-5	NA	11	CASSAGIGYTF	TGTGCCAGCAGTGCAGGGATCGGCTACACCTTC
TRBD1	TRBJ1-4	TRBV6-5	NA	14	CASRETGTGEKLFF	TGTGCCAGCAGAGAGACAGGGACTGGGGAAAAACTGTTTTTT
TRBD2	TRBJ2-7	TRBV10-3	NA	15	CAISEKAGGVYEQYF	TGTGCCATCAGTGAGAAGGCGGGGGGGGTCTACGAGCAGTACTTC